This T cell receptor (beta chain) derives from a study of blood T cell repertoires in COVID-19 (dated by TCRdb to the early 2020s). With regard to the full study: Collaborator samples came from the United States, Italy and Spain and covered acute and convalescent phases of COVID-19. The material from the prospective study consisted of cDNA or gDNA derived from T cells, B-cell-depleted T cells, or PBMCs. Deeply sampled blood TCRbeta repertoires from subjects exposed to, actively infected with, or recovered from COVID-19 were included in the dataset. A freely available public database, intended as a resource for researchers studying the immune response to SARS-CoV-2, is where the repertoires were released. Samples came from the ongoing ImmuneRACE study (first 160 participants) plus 1,254 subjects from 6 global collaborators. A de-identified subject ID, COVID-19 status, age in years and sex were almost always included in the sample metadata. HLA class I and class II types, where available, came from metadata supplied by the sample provider rather than from assay-based typing. What the research found in general, with its limitations: The quantity of clinical and demographic metadata differed by source and by participant and was supplied without curation.

The CDR3, from cysteine to phenylalanine, totals 16 residues. Left in the record is the CDR3 DNA by itself, 48 bases read in frame from the first base. Germline trimming amounts to 3 bases on V and 10 bases on J, with 14 as the count of junction bases outside the gene matches. Per the germline V gene, KGHSH is the CDR1 and LQKENI is the CDR2. TCRbeta CDR3 regions were amplified from genomic DNA using the immunoSEQ Assay, a bias-controlled multiplex PCR. Turning to the authors' computational methods: Within the assay, amplification of reference gene primers was used to estimate how many nucleated cells each sample contained. To quantify the absolute abundance of each unique TCRbeta CDR3 rearrangement, sequence reads were collapsed and filtered. For each sample, productive Simpson clonality was calculated by taking the square root of Simpson's diversity index across productive rearrangements. In TCRdb, the immuneACCESS table is reduced to in-frame sequences with V and J assigned. These tables do not hold every clone; where another copy was compared, an unresolved V gene accounts for under half, and the others remain unexplained. V and J calls and clone size come straight from that table; D and trimming were deduced from the DNA. The sample table lists over 100,000 clones, approximately 86% of them with a count of one. Clones ranked in the top ten supply 11% of the sample.

One collaborating source in Seattle enrolled patients while the patients were actively infected and followed the patients over time throughout the course of disease. The collaborating institutions used their own protocols to collect whole blood in K2EDTA tubes. For TCRbeta analysis, collaborators shipped samples as frozen whole blood, isolated PBMCs, or DNA extracted from either of those sample types. As concerns this clone: Its specific antigen is unknown. Per-base quality was not reported, and no clone a single base away is much larger than it.

Sequences were obtained from peripheral blood. The sequence is built from TRBV18 and TRBJ2-1, with TRBD2 identical over 8 junction bases. The sequence came from a woman in her sixties or seventies with COVID-19, enrolled during active disease. The CDR3 corresponds to CASSPPLLAERYEQFF. The base sequence is TGTGCCAGCTCACCTCCCCTACTAGCGGAGCGTTACGAGCAGTTCTTC.